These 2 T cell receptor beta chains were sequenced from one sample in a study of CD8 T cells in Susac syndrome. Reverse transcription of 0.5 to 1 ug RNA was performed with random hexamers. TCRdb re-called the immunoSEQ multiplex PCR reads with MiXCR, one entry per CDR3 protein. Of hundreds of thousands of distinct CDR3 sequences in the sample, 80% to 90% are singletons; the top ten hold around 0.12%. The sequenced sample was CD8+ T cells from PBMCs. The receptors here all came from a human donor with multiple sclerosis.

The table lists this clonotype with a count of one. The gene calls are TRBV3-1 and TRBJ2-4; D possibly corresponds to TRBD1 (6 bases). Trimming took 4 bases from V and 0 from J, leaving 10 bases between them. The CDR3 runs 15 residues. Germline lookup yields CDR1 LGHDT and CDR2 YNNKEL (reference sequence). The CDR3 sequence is CASSPDRLAKNIQYF. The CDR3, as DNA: TGTGCCAGCAGCCCGGACAGACTAGCCAAAAACATTCAGTACTTC. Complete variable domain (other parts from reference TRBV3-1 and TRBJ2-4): DTAVSQTPKYLVTQMGNDKSIKCEQNLGHDTMYWYKQDSKKFLKIMFSYNNKELIINETVPNRFSPKSPDKAHLNLHINSLELGDSAVYFCASSPDRLAKNIQYFGAGTRLSVL.

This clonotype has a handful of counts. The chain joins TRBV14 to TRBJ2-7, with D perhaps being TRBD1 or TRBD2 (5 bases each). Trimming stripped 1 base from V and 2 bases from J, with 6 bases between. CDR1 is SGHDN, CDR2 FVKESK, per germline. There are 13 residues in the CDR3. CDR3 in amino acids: CASSQGGPYEQYF. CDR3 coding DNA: TGTGCCAGCAGCCAAGGGGGACCCTACGAGCAGTACTTC.